This TCR beta chain was captured in a study of technical replicates of blood from several donors. Clones were read by immunoSEQ multiplex PCR, and TCRdb kept only the in-frame ones, dropping some. Among about 88,000 clones listed, 95% were seen once. Germline V gene sequence: CDR1 LGHNA, CDR2 YSLEER. The CDR3 runs 15 residues. V dropped 1 base and J dropped 1 base, with 9 bases sitting between them. Sequencing was done on a sample of T cells isolated from PBMCs. The rearrangement uses TRBV4-3 and TRBJ2-3; D uncertain. The sequence was collected from a human donor in good health. The DNA for the CDR3 is TGCGCCAGCAGCCAAGCCCCCTTAGGCACAGATACGCAGTATTTT. Translation: CASSQAPLGTDTQYF.